The rows below give T cell receptor beta chains drawn from one sample of a study of blood T cell repertoires in COVID-19. Here immunoSEQ multiplex PCR was the method, and the copy in TCRdb shows in-frame clones only, minus some. The sample has about 120,000 clones; roughly 76% are singletons. Input material: peripheral blood. These receptors were collected from a human donor in a cohort sampled during active COVID-19. CDR3s include the opening cysteine and the closing phenylalanine or tryptophan. The D gene is left open where the match is weak. Expanded clones get a size class; other rows say once, few or many, or leave the size out.

j_call v_call clone_size d_call cdr3_nt cdr3_aa
TRBJ1-2 TRBV5-4 - TRBD1 TGTGCCAGCAGACAGCGTAATAGACAGGGGGCTGGTGGCTACACCTTC CASRQRNRQGAGGYTF
TRBJ2-2 TRBV21-1 - - TGTGCCAGCAGCAAAGCTACTCAGGGCACCGGGGAGCTGTTTTTT CASSKATQGTGELFF
TRBJ1-2 TRBV7-9 - TRBD1 TGTGCCAGCAGCTTACCTCCACCGACAGGGTATTACGGCTACACCTTC CASSLPPPTGYYGYTF
TRBJ2-7 TRBV12-3/TRBV12-4 - - TGTGCCAGCAGTTTTGGTCGGGCCTACGAGCAGTACTTC CASSFGRAYEQYF
TRBJ2-7 TRBV15 - TRBD2 TGTGCCACCAGCAGACTCTCCGGGACTACTCACGAGCAGTACTTC CATSRLSGTTHEQYF
TRBJ2-1 TRBV6-2/TRBV6-3 - TRBD2 TGTGCCAGCAGTTACCCTACTAGCGGGGGATACAATGAGCAGTTCTTC CASSYPTSGGYNEQFF
TRBJ1-1 TRBV11-3 - TRBD1 TGTGCCAGCAGCACAGGGGGAAGCACTGAAGCTTTCTTT CASSTGGSTEAFF
TRBJ1-2 TRBV6-2/TRBV6-3 - - TGTGCCAGCAGTGAGAACGGAGCCTATGGCTACACCTTC CASSENGAYGYTF
TRBJ1-1 TRBV11-1 - - TGTGCCAGCAGCTCAGGGGTAAACACTGAAGCTTTCTTT CASSSGVNTEAFF
TRBJ1-1 TRBV15 few - TGTGCCACCAGCAAGAGGACTGAAGCTTTCTTT CATSKRTEAFF
TRBJ1-4 TRBV5-4 - - TGTGCCAGCAGCCACAGGGCCCAGGGAGAAAAACTGTTTTTT CASSHRAQGEKLFF
TRBJ2-2 TRBV7-3 - - TGTGCCAGCAGCTTAATGGCAGGGACTAACACCGGGGAGCTGTTTTTT CASSLMAGTNTGELFF
TRBJ1-1 TRBV4-3 once TRBD1 TGCGCCAGCAGCCAAGAGCTTGACAGGGCCGGCACTGAAGCTTTCTTT CASSQELDRAGTEAFF
TRBJ2-1 TRBV12-3/TRBV12-4 - - TGTGCCAGCAGTTTTCTTAGTTACAATGAGCAGTTCTTC CASSFLSYNEQFF
TRBJ1-2 TRBV19 - - TGTGCCAGTAGTATTACCTGGACGGGAAACTATGGCTACACCTTC CASSITWTGNYGYTF
TRBJ2-5 TRBV30 many - TGTGCCTGGAGTGGCCCAGTGCGGGAGACCCAGTACTTC CAWSGPVRETQYF
TRBJ2-3 TRBV15 - TRBD2 TGTGCCACCAGCGCAGCGGGAGGCCGGGATACGCAGTATTTT CATSAAGGRDTQYF
TRBJ2-5 TRBV7-2 - TRBD2 TGTGCCAGCAGCCGCCGTGGACTAGCGGCACGAGGCGGAGAGACCCAGTACTTC CASSRRGLAARGGETQYF
TRBJ2-5 TRBV5-1 - - TGCGCCAGCAGCGGAACAGGTGGCGGTTCCCAAGAGACCCAGTACTTC CASSGTGGGSQETQYF
TRBJ2-2 TRBV9 - - TGTGCCAGCAGCGTAGTGGCGGATGGCACCGGGGAGCTGTTTTTT CASSVVADGTGELFF
TRBJ2-1 TRBV2 - TRBD2 TGTGCCAGCAGTGAGACTAGCGGGAGGGCCTACTACAATGAGCAGTTCTTC CASSETSGRAYYNEQFF
TRBJ1-2 TRBV19 - - TGTGCCAGTAGGCCTGAACTAGCCGTCTATGGCTACACCTTC CASRPELAVYGYTF
TRBJ1-6 TRBV7-9 - - TGTGCCAGCAGCTTAGGATCGACAGGACCTCTTAATTCACCCCTCCACTTT CASSLGSTGPLNSPLHF
TRBJ1-5 TRBV5-5 - - TGTGCCAGCAGCTTTAACTATTATAGCAATCAGCCCCAGCATTTT CASSFNYYSNQPQHF
TRBJ2-7 TRBV28 once - TGTGCCAGCAGTTTGTCGAGGGATAACTCCTACGAGCAGTACTTC CASSLSRDNSYEQYF
TRBJ2-7 TRBV19 - TRBD2 TGTGCCAGTAGTCCCCGAACTAGCGGGAACTCTTATTTCTACGAGCAGTACTTC CASSPRTSGNSYFYEQYF
TRBJ1-5 TRBV28 - - TGTGCCAGCAGTAGCACAGATCAGCCCCAGCATTTT CASSSTDQPQHF
TRBJ2-1 TRBV28 - TRBD2 TGTGCCAGCAGTTTGCGAGCGGGAGTCGCCTACAATGAGCAGTTCTTC CASSLRAGVAYNEQFF
TRBJ1-1 TRBV7-9 - - TGTGCCAGCAGCTTAAGGGCTGACAGGAACACTGAAGCTTTCTTT CASSLRADRNTEAFF
TRBJ2-2 TRBV7-7 - - TGTGCTAGCAGCTTATCGCGGGGTACCGGGGAGCTGTTTTTT CASSLSRGTGELFF
TRBJ1-1 TRBV28 once - TGTGCCAGCAGTTTGGGCACCTGGAACACTGAAGCTTTCTTT CASSLGTWNTEAFF
TRBJ2-7 TRBV19 - TRBD2 TGTGCCAGTAGTACCCTAGCGGGAGTCTCCTACGAGCAGTACTTC CASSTLAGVSYEQYF
TRBJ2-5 TRBV10-3 - - TGTGCCATCAGGGACGGGGTCGGAGAAGAGACCCAGTACTTC CAIRDGVGEETQYF
TRBJ1-3 TRBV11-3 - - TGTGCCAGCAGCTTAGATCGCGGGAGGAACACCATATATTTT CASSLDRGRNTIYF
TRBJ1-2 TRBV28 - TRBD1 TGTGCCAGCAGCCCGAACCCGGGACAGGTGGCCGGTGGCTATGGCTACACCTTC CASSPNPGQVAGGYGYTF
TRBJ2-1 TRBV27 - - TGTGCCAGCAGTGGGATTATCGGGGGACCCTACAATGAGCAGTTCTTC CASSGIIGGPYNEQFF
TRBJ2-3 TRBV7-9 - TRBD2 TGTGCCAGCGGTATATGGCGGGGGAGCACAGATACGCAGTATTTT CASGIWRGSTDTQYF
TRBJ1-5 TRBV27 - TRBD1 TGTGCCAGCAGACCTGGACAGGGGGGCGCTCAGCCCCAGCATTTT CASRPGQGGAQPQHF
TRBJ1-5 TRBV4-2 few - TGTGCCAGCAGCCAAGGTCAAGGGGATCAGCCCCAGCATTTT CASSQGQGDQPQHF
TRBJ2-7 TRBV30 - TRBD1 TGTGCCTGGAGTTTGGGGACAGCATTCTACGAGCAGTACTTC CAWSLGTAFYEQYF
TRBJ1-2 TRBV19 - - TGTGCCAGTAGTATCGGACTTAACTATGGCTACACCTTC CASSIGLNYGYTF